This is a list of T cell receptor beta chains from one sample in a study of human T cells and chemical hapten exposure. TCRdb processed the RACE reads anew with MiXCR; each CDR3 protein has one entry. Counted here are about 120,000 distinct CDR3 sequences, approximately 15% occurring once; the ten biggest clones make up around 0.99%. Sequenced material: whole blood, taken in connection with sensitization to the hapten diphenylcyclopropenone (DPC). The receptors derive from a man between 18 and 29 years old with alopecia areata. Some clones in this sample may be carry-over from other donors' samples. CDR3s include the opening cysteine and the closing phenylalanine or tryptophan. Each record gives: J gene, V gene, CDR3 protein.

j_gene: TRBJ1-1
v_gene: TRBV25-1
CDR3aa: CASSEATGTGESFF

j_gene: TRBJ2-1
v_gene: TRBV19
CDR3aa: CASSIGRQITFSYNEQFF

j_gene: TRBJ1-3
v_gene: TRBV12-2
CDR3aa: CASRPPRQGPGNTIYF

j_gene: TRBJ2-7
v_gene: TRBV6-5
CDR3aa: CASRTTGGYEQYF

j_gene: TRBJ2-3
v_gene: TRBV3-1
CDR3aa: CASSRIAGTITDTQYF

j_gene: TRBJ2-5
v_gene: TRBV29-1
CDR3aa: CSVEPTDRGQETQYF

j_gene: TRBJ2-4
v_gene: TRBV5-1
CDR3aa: CASSLGQNIQYF

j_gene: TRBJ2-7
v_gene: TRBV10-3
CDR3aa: CAISRDEGYEQYF

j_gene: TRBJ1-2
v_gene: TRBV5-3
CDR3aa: CARSAETATNSGYTF

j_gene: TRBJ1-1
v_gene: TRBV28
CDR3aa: CASSLANRETEAFF

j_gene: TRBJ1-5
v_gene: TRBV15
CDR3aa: CATSETGSGQPQHF

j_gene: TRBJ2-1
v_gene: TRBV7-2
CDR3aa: CASSFVPSGNEQFF

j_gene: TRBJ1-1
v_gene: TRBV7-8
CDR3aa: CASSLLYGVAEAFF

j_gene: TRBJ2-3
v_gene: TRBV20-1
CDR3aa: CRPGGSTDTQYF

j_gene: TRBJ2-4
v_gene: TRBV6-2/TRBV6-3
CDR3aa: CATERGDRGKNIQYF

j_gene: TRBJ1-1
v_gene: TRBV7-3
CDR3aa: CASSFGTVNTEAFF

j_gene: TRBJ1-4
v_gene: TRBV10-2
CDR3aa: CASSPRDSYEKLFF

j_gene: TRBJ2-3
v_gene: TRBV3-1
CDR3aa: CASSLLAGITDTQYF

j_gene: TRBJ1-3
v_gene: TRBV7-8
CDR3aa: CASSTPNWVGNTIYF

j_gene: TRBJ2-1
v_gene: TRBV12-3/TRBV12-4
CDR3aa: CASSLAGGAYNEQFF

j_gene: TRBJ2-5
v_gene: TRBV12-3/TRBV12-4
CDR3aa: CASKQGVETQYF

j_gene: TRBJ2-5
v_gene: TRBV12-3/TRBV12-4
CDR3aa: CASSLVQETQYF

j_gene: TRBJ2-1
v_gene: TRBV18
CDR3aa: CASSPPRERGYNEQFF

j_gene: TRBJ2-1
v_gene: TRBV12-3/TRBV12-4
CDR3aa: CASSFPGLAAGSNEQFF

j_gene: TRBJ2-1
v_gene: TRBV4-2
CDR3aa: CASSPRDLGEQFF

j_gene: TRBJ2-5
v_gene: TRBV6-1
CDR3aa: CASSTGDPYQETQYF

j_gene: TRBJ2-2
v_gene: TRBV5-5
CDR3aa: CASSPPPGQGAAGELFF

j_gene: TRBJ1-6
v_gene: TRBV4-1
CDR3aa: CASSQAPDFMGSPLHF

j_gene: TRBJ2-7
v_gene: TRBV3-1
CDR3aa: CASSQVGPTYEQYF

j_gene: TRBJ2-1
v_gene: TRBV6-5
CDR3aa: CASSLGTAHNQFF

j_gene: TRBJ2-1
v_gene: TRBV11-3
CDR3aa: CASSLGGGYNEQFF

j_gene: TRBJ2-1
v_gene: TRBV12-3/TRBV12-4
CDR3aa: CASSWTSGAYEQFF

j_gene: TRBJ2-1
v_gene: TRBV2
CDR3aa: CASSLASGGAYEQFF

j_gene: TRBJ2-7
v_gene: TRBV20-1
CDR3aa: CSIIERTYEQYF

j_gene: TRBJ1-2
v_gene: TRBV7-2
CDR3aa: CSSSLVDRDHGYTF

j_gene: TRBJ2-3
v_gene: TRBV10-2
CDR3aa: CASRPGSSTDTQYF

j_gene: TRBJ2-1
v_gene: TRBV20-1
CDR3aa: CSAPASGRTYNEQFF

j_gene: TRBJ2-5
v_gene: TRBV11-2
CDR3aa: CASSFGGGQETQYF

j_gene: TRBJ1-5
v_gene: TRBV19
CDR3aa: CASSITGSNQPQHF

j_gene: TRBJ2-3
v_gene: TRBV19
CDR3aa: CASSVGTGSPDTQYF

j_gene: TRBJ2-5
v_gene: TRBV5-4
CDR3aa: CASKTSGGEETQYF

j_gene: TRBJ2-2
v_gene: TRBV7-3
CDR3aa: CASSPLLSGPPRELFF

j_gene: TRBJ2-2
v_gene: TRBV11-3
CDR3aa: CASSLGQGASGELFF

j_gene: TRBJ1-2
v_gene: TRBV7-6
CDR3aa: CASSLEAGGYGYTF

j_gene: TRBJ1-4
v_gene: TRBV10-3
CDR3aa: CAMRGQGNEKLFF

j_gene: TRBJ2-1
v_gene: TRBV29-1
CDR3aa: CSVEDPIGEQFF

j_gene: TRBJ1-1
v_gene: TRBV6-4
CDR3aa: CASSDNQNTEAFF

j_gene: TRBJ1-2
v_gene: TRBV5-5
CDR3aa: CASSYGWRGTWGYTF

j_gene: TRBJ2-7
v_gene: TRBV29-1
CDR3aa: CSVRGGAYEQYF

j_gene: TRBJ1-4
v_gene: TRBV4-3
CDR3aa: CASSQDYRNSFHIEKLFF

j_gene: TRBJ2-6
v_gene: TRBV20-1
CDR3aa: CSARDPWDRATHSGANVLTF

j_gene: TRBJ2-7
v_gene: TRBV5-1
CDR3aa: CASSRTDRPSSYEQYF

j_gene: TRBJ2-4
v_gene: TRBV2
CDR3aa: CASSEGPGQGKNIQYF

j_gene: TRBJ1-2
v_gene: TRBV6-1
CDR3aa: CASSVEPTGNPGYTF

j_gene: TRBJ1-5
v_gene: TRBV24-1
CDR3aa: CATSDFERTGDQPQHF

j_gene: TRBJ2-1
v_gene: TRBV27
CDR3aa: CASSLPDNEQFF

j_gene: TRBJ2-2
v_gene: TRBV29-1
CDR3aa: CSVEDSRDGGELFF

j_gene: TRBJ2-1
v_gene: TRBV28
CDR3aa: CASSTTLTGNEQFF

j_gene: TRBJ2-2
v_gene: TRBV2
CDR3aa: CASSEVWTGSTGELFF

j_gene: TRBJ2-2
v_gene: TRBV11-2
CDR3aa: CASRLTLTRVANTGELFF